This T cell receptor (beta chain) was recorded in a study of T-cell memory formation after mild COVID-19. Regarding the study as a whole: Clones shrinking from day 15 to 85 showed even CD4/CD8 mixes; later expanders tilted CD4+. Clones from the second wave (peaking day 37) had unconfirmed SARS-CoV-2 specificity.

This clonotype has a handful of counts. Its antigen is as yet unknown. cDNA libraries for TCR alpha and TCR beta, carrying sample barcodes and UMIs, came from 5'RACE with constant-segment primers. Each CDR3 protein gets one entry after TCRdb re-called the 5' RACE reads with MiXCR. The data show around 510,000 distinct CDR3 sequences, with less than 25% seen just once and approximately 8.4% held by the top ten. This CDR3 contains 13 residues. The V end lost 2 bases, the J end lost 2 bases, and 5 bases lay between the germline ends. Germline V gene data show CDR1 as SGHVS and CDR2 as FNYEAQ. The receptor comes from an adult woman who had mild COVID-19 (a few samples of this study predate the infection). Cell type and time point are not known. Sequencing was done on a sample of PBMCs or a T cell subset sorted from them (not recorded which). This chain connects TRBV7-6 to TRBJ2-3, with unresolved D. The CDR3 region has the DNA TGTGCCAGCAGCTTAAGTCACACAGATACGCAGTATTTT. This translates into CASSLSHTDTQYF.